Sequencing of this T cell receptor beta chain was carried out in a study of OX40 agonist ivuxolimab in advanced cancers. Blood got drawn at baseline, again on cycle 4 day 1, and then on cycle 7 day 1. Data came from immunoSEQ multiplex PCR; TCRdb stores just in-frame clones and leaves some out. Of around 68,000 clones listed, over 65% are singletons. With V trimmed by 4 bases and J by 0 bases, 7 bases remained unmatched. The CDR3 runs 16 residues. The germline gives CDR1 SGDLS, CDR2 YYNGEE. The clonotype originates from an adult with an advanced solid tumor such as melanoma, head and neck, liver or kidney cancer. Sequenced material: CD4+ or CD8+ T cells sorted from blood, taken in a trial of the OX40 agonist ivuxolimab. The V gene is TRBV9, the J gene TRBJ1-3; 7 nucleotides match TRBD1. The CDR3 is CASSLRGDSSGNTIYF. The CDR3 DNA follows: TGTGCCAGCAGCCTTCGGGGGGACAGCTCTGGAAACACCATATATTTT.